The clone carrying this T cell receptor beta chain was detected many times. The sample is drawn from a study of tumor and adjacent non-tumor tissue in lung cancer. V lost 1 base to trimming and J lost 0 bases, with 10 bases between them. From germline, CDR1 is SGHRS and CDR2 YFSETQ. The CDR3 extends over 15 amino acids. Three rounds of nested PCR, following a modified ARM-PCR protocol, produced the TCRbeta library. TCRdb processed the multiplex PCR reads anew with MiXCR; each CDR3 protein has one entry. The table includes roughly 220,000 distinct CDR3 sequences, 70% to 75% detected once. No cell sorting was done before RNA was extracted from the tissue.

Material: lung tumor tissue. The rearrangement uses TRBV5-1 and TRBJ1-1, with D possibly being TRBD1 (5 bases). The receptor comes from a man in his sixties with non-small cell lung cancer. CDR3 region: CASSLTGSMNTEAFF. The CDR3 bases are TGCGCCAGCAGCTTGACAGGTTCCATGAACACTGAAGCTTTCTTT. Using reference TRBV5-1 and TRBJ1-1 for the parts outside the CDR3, the full variable domain is KAGVTQTPRYLIKTRGQQVTLSCSPISGHRSVSWYQQTPGQGLQFLFEYFSETQRNKGNFPGRFSGRQFSNSRSEMNVSTLELGDSALYLCASSLTGSMNTEAFFGQGTRLTVV.